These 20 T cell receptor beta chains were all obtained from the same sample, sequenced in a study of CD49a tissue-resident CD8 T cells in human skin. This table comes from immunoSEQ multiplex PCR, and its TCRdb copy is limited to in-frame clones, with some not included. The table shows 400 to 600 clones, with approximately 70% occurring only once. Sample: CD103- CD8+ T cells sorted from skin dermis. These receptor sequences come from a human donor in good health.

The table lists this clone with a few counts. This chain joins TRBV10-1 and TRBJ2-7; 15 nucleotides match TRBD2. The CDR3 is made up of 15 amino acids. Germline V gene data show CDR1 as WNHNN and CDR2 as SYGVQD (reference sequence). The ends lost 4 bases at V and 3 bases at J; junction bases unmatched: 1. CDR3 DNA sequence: TGCGCCAGCAGTGGGACTAGCGGGAGGGTCTACGAGCAGTACTTC. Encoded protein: CASSGTSGRVYEQYF.

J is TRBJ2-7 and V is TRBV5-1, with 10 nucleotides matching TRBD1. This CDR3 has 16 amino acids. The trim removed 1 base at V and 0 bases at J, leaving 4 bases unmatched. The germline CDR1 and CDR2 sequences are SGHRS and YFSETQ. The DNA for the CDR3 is TGCGCCAGCAGCTTGCCCGGGACAGGGGTCTCCTACGAGCAGTACTTC. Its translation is CASSLPGTGVSYEQYF.

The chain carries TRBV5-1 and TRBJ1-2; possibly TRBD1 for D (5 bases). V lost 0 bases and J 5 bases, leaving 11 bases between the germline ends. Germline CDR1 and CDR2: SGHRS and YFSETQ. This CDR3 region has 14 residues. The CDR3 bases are TGCGCCAGCAGCTTGGAAGGGGTTGGGTATGGCTACACCTTC. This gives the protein CASSLEGVGYGYTF.

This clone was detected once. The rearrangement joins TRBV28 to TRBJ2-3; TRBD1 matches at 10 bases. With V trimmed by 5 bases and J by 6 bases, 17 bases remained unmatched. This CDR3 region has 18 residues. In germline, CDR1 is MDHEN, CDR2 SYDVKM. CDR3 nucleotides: TGTGCCAGCAGTAACCGACCCTATGGTGGGACAGGGGATGATACGCAGTATTTT. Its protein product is CASSNRPYGGTGDDTQYF.

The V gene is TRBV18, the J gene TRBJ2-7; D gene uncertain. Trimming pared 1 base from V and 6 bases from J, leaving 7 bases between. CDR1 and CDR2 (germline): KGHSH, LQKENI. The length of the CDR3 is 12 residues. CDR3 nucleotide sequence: TGTGCCAGCTCACCACTAGCTAGCGAGCAGTACTTC. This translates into CASSPLASEQYF.

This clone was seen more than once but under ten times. The CDR3 DNA reads as TGTGCCAGCAGTCTCACTAGCGGAGGGGACTACGAGCAGTACTTC. Translated: CASSLTSGGDYEQYF. This chain connects TRBV28 to TRBJ2-7; 8 nucleotides match TRBD2. The germline V gene encodes CDR1 MDHEN and CDR2 SYDVKM. This CDR3 contains 15 residues. J lost 3 bases, V lost 5 bases, and 9 bases had no gene match. Drawing the rest from reference TRBV28 and TRBJ2-7, the complete variable domain is DVKVTQSSRYLVKRTGEKVFLECVQDMDHENMFWYRQDPGLGLRLIYFSYDVKMKEKGDIPEGYSVSREKKERFSLILESASTNQTSMYLCASSLTSGGDYEQYFGPGTRLTVT.

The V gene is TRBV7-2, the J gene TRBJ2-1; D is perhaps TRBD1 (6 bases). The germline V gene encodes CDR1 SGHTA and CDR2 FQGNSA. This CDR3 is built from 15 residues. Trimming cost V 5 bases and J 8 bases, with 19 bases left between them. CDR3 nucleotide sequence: TGTGCCAGCAGCGAAGTTGGACAGACATTCTATGAGCAGTTCTTC. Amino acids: CASSEVGQTFYEQFF.

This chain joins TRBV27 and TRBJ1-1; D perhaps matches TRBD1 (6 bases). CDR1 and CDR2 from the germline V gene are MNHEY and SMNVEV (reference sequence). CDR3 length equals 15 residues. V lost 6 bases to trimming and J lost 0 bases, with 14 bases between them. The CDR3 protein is CASSSDRHMNTEAFF. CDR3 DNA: TGTGCCAGCAGCTCCGACAGGCACATGAACACTGAAGCTTTCTTT.

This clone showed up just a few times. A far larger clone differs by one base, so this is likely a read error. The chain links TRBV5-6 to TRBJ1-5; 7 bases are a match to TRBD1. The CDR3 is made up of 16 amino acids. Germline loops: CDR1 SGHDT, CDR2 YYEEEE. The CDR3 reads CASTLAGGFGNQPQHF. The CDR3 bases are TGTGCCAGCACCTTGGCAGGGGGGTTTGGCAATCAGCCCCAGCATTTT.

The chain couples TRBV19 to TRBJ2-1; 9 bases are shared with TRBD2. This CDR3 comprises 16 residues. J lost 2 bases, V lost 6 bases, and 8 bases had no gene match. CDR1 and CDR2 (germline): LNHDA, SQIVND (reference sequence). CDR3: CASSLFRTSAYNEQFF. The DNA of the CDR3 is TGTGCCAGTAGCCTCTTCAGGACTAGCGCCTACAATGAGCAGTTCTTC.

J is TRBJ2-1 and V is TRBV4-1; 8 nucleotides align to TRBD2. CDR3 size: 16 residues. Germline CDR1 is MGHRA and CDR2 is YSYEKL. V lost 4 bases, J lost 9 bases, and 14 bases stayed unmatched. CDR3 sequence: CASSPLTSALIPEQFF. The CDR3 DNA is TGCGCCAGCAGCCCCCTGACTAGCGCCCTAATCCCTGAGCAGTTCTTC.

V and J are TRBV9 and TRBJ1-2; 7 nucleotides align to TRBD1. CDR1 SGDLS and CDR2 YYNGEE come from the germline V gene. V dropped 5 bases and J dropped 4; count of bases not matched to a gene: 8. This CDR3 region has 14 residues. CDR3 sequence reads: CASREVGQVYGYTF. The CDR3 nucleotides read TGTGCCAGCAGGGAGGTTGGACAGGTCTATGGCTACACCTTC.

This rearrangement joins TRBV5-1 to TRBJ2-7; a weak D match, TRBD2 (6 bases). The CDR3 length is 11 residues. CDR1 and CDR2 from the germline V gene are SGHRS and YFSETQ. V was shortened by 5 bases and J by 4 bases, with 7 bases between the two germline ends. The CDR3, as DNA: TGCGCCAGCAGGGCGGGGTACGAGCAGTACTTC. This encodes CASRAGYEQYF.

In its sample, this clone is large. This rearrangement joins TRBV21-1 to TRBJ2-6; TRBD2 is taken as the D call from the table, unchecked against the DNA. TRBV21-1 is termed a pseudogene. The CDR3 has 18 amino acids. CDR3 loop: CASSKEGVTISGANVLTF. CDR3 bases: TGTGCCAGCAGCAAAGAAGGCGTAACTATCTCTGGGGCCAACGTCCTGACTTTC.

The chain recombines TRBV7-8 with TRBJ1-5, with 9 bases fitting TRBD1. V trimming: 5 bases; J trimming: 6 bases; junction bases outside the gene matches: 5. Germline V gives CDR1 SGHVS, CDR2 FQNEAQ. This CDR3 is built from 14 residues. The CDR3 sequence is CASSLGTGFQPQHF. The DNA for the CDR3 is TGTGCCAGCAGCCTAGGGACAGGGTTTCAGCCCCAGCATTTT. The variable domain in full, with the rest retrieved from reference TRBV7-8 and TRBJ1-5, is GAGVSQSPRYKVAKRGQDVALRCDPISGHVSLFWYQQALGQGPEFLTYFQNEAQLDKSGLPSDRFFAERPEGSVSTLKIQRTQQEDSAVYLCASSLGTGFQPQHFGDGTRLSIL.

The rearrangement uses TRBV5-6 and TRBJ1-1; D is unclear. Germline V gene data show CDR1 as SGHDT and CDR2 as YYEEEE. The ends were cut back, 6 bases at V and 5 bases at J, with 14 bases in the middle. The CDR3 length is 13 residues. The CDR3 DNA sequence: TGTGCCAGCAACCTTGGAGCGGGGACTGAAGCTTTCTTT. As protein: CASNLGAGTEAFF.

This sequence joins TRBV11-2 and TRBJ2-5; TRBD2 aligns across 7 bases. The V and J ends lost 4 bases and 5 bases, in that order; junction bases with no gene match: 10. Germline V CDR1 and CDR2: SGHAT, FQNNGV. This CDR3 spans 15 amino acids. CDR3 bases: TGTGCCAGCAGCTCCATAAGACTAGCAGATGAGACCCAGTACTTC. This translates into CASSSIRLADETQYF.

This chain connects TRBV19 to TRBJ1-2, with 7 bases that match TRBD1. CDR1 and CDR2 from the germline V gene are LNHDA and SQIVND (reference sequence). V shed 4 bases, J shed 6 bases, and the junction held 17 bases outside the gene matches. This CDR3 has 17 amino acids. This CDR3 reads CASSTRQGRPGADGYTF. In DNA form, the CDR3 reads TGTGCCAGTAGTACCCGACAGGGTCGTCCGGGGGCGGATGGCTACACCTTC.

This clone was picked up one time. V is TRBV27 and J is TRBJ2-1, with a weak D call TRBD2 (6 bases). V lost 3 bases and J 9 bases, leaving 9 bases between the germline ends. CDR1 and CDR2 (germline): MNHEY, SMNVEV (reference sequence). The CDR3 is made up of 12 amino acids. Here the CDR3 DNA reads TGTGCCAGCAGTTTTCAGGGAGGTGAGCAGTTCTTC. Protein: CASSFQGGEQFF.

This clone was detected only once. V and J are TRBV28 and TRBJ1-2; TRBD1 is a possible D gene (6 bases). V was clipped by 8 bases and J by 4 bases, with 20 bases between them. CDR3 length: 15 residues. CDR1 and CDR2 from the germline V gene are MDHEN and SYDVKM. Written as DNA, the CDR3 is TGTGCCAGCGTCAAATACAGGGTCAGAGGCTATGGCTACACCTTC. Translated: CASVKYRVRGYGYTF.